The 9 T cell receptor beta chains reported below all come from one sample, sequenced in a study of CD8+CD57+ T cells in acquired aplastic anemia. The TCR beta profiling, which covered VDJ combination and CDR3 sequence, was carried out using genomic DNA as the template. A single record per CDR3 protein comes from TCRdb applying MiXCR to the reads. This sample has about 160,000 distinct CDR3 sequences; about 50% occur once, and the top ten carry under 40%. Those patients picked for sequencing had displayed CD8+CD57+ cell expansion on flow cytometry. Sample: sorted CD4+, CD8+, or CD8+CD57+ T cells (not recorded which) from PBMCs. The receptors derive from a human donor with aplastic anemia.

This clonotype was detected a few times. J is TRBJ1-1 and V is TRBV6-1; a possible D gene is TRBD1 (5 bases). Germline V gene lookup returns CDR1 MNHNS and CDR2 SASEGT. The V gene lost 7 bases and the J gene lost 7 bases, with 16 bases spanning the gap. The CDR3 consists of 13 residues. As DNA, the CDR3 is TGTGCCAGCACCTGGGGCCGGGGCAATGAAGCTTTCTTT. This translates into CASTWGRGNEAFF.

Notes on this clonotype: The germline gene is not matched at one end of the junction; a read error may be the cause. The chain employs TRBV2 and TRBJ2-1; D unresolved. Germline-derived CDR1 and CDR2 are SNHLY and FYNNEI. The CDR3 contains 13 residues. The CDR3 nucleotides read TGTGCCAGCTGCGACCCTAACTACAATAAGCAGTTCTTC. Amino acids: CASCDPNYNKQFF.

The chain uses TRBV2 and TRBJ2-4, with D perhaps matching TRBD1 (6 bases). The CDR3 totals 15 residues. V was shortened by 5 bases and J by 0 bases, with 11 bases between the two germline ends. Germline loops: CDR1 SNHLY, CDR2 FYNNEI. DNA of the CDR3: TGTGCCAGCAGTATGGTGGGGGCAGCCAAAAACATTCAGTACTTC. Protein sequence: CASSMVGAAKNIQYF.

To note about this clonotype: A read error may account for a junction end that differs from germline. This sequence joins TRBV4-2 and TRBJ2-3; TRBD2 agrees at 8 bases. The CDR3 sequence is 15 residues long. CDR1 and CDR2 (germline): LGHNA, YNFKEQ. This CDR3 reads CASSSSGGITDMQCF. CDR3 coding DNA: TGTGCCAGCAGCTCCAGCGGGGGAATCACAGATATGCAGTGTTTT.

This chain uses TRBV7-3 with TRBJ1-1; no clear D. This CDR3 contains 11 residues. V lost 2 bases and J lost 11, with 9 bases in between. The germline V gene encodes CDR1 SGHTA and CDR2 FQGTGA. The CDR3 DNA is TGTGCCAGCAGCTTAGGAGGGTGGGCTTTCTTT. The encoded protein is CASSLGGWAFF.

This clonotype was seen a single time. CDR3 DNA sequence: TGCAGCGCTATAACAGGGGGCCACTACGAGCAGTACTTC. This sequence encodes CSAITGGHYEQYF. This chain uses TRBV29-1 with TRBJ2-7; 9 bases map to TRBD1. CDR3 length: 13 amino acids. Germline V gene data show CDR1 as SQVTM and CDR2 as ANQGSEA. J was trimmed by 3 bases and V by 7 bases; bases with no gene match: 7.

With regard to this clonotype: A much larger clone differs by one base, so this may be a read error. The genes are TRBV19 and TRBJ2-1, with D perhaps TRBD1 (6 bases). V lost 5 bases to trimming and J lost 13 bases, with 12 bases between them. CDR1 is LNHDA, CDR2 SQIVND, per germline (reference sequence). The CDR3 is 11 residues long. The CDR3: CASSPTGTQFF. The DNA of the CDR3 is TGTGCCAGTAGTCCGACAGGAACTCAGTTCTTC. Complete variable domain (other parts from reference TRBV19 and TRBJ2-1): DGGITQSPKYLFRKEGQNVTLSCEQNLNHDAMYWYRQDPGQGLRLIYYSQIVNDFQKGDIAEGYSVSREKKESFPLTVTSAQKNPTAFYLCASSPTGTQFFGPGTRLTVL.

This clonotype was seen a few times. The chain couples TRBV15 to TRBJ1-2; D is uncertain. Per germline, CDR1 LNHNV and CDR2 YYDKDF (reference sequence). This CDR3 comprises 12 residues. The V and J ends lost 6 bases and 3 bases respectively, with 8 bases between them. In DNA form, the CDR3 reads TGTGCCACCAGAGACCCCCACTATGGCTACACCTTC. Translated: CATRDPHYGYTF. Based on the CDR3 plus reference TRBV15 and TRBJ1-2, the full variable domain is DAMVIQNPRYQVTQFGKPVTLSCSQTLNHNVMYWYQQKSSQAPKLLFHYYDKDFNNEADTPDNFQSRRPNTSFCFLDIRSPGLGDTAMYLCATRDPHYGYTFGSGTRLTVV.

CDR3 nucleotides: TGTGCCAGCAGCTCAGGACGGTTTTACGAGCAGTACTTC. Translating gives CASSSGRFYEQYF. This chain uses TRBV7-2 with TRBJ2-7; D is unresolved. Deletions cut 4 bases from V and 4 bases from J, with 11 bases between. Per germline, CDR1 SGHTA and CDR2 FQGNSA. The CDR3 has 13 amino acids.